The entry that follows covers one TCR beta chain sequence. Its antigen is currently unknown. This entry is derived from a study of identifying expanded T cells in peripheral blood. Study observations and caveats: Technical replicates showed approximately 1.2 changed clones; about two weeks 15 to 20; four weeks 19.

Assay used: immunoSEQ multiplex PCR; TCRdb lists only in-frame clones, some missing. Found here are 90,000 to 100,000 clones, around nine tenths of them singletons; the top ten hold roughly 3.9%. Germline V CDR1 and CDR2: MDHEN, SYDVKM. V lost 5 bases and J lost 0; bases outside the gene matches: 5. The CDR3 length is 15 residues. Sequenced input: blood. This chain uses TRBV28 with TRBJ2-3; the match to TRBD2 covers 7 bases. This receptor was obtained from a person aged 18 to 70 in good health. CDR3 residues: CASSPSGISTDTQYF. DNA for the CDR3: TGTGCCAGCAGTCCGAGCGGGATTAGCACAGATACGCAGTATTTT.